These 15 T cell receptor beta chains came from one sample sequenced in a study of regulatory T cells in long-lasting Graves disease. The time point here: persistent/refractory GD, antithyroid drugs over 5 years with positive TRAb. PBMCs were the source of the RNA used for TCR sequencing. CDR3-region Arm-PCR and iRepertoire HTBI primers produced the TCR beta libraries. Each CDR3 protein gets one entry after TCRdb re-called the multiplex PCR reads with MiXCR. Counted here are under 500,000 distinct CDR3 sequences, 20% occurring once; the ten biggest clones make up less than 25%. Sequences were derived from peripheral blood mononuclear cells (PBMCs), sampled when the disease was refractory, from a patient treated with antithyroid drugs. Source of these receptors: a female donor with Graves disease.

This clonotype has at least ten counts. This chain uses TRBV7-2 with TRBJ2-7; maybe TRBD2 (7 bases). V shed 6 bases and J shed 6 bases, with 15 bases lying between them. The CDR3 consists of 13 residues. Per germline, CDR1 SGHTA and CDR2 FQGNSA. In nucleotides, the CDR3 is TGTGCCAGCAGTTCCGCGGGGGCGCGCGAGCAGTACTTC. Its translation: CASSSAGAREQYF.

The chain combines TRBV29-1 with TRBJ1-1; D ambiguous. V was shortened by 7 bases and J by 1 base, with 13 bases between the two germline ends. The CDR3 sequence is 13 residues long. The germline V gene encodes CDR1 SQVTM and CDR2 ANQGSEA. CDR3 in amino acids: CSAAWAENTEAFF. The DNA of the CDR3 is TGCAGCGCTGCTTGGGCGGAGAACACTGAAGCTTTCTTT.

This clonotype was seen at least ten times. The gene calls are TRBV3-1 and TRBJ1-2; 8 bases are shared with TRBD1. The length of the CDR3 is 15 residues. CDR1 and CDR2 (germline): LGHDT, YNNKEL (reference sequence). V dropped 4 bases and J dropped 4; count of bases not matched to a gene: 8. In DNA, the CDR3 is TGTGCCAGCAGCCCCCGATGGACAGGGTCCTATGGCTACACCTTC. Protein sequence: CASSPRWTGSYGYTF. The full variable domain, rest sourced from reference TRBV3-1 and TRBJ1-2, is DTAVSQTPKYLVTQMGNDKSIKCEQNLGHDTMYWYKQDSKKFLKIMFSYNNKELIINETVPNRFSPKSPDKAHLNLHINSLELGDSAVYFCASSPRWTGSYGYTFGSGTRLTVV.

This clonotype turned up a few times. The CDR3 sequence is CASSYYEGGPSYNEQFF. Written as DNA, the CDR3 is TGTGCCAGCAGCTACTATGAGGGAGGGCCCTCCTACAATGAGCAGTTCTTC. The chain links TRBV7-2 to TRBJ2-1; 7 bases are a match to TRBD2. Germline CDR1 is SGHTA and CDR2 is FQGNSA. This CDR3 spans 17 amino acids. After removal of 4 bases from V and 0 bases from J, the junction contained 9 bases not matched to a gene.

V is TRBV19 and J is TRBJ1-1; D unclear. Germline CDR1 is LNHDA and CDR2 is SQIVND (reference sequence). V was shortened by 4 bases and J by 0 bases, with 12 bases between the two germline ends. The CDR3 covers 15 residues. The CDR3, as DNA: TGTGCCAGTAGTAGACTAGAAGGGATGAACACTGAAGCTTTCTTT. Its protein is CASSRLEGMNTEAFF. The whole variable domain, remainder taken from reference TRBV19 and TRBJ1-1, is DGGITQSPKYLFRKEGQNVTLSCEQNLNHDAMYWYRQDPGQGLRLIYYSQIVNDFQKGDIAEGYSVSREKKESFPLTVTSAQKNPTAFYLCASSRLEGMNTEAFFGQGTRLTVV.

This clonotype was recorded a few times. The rearrangement links TRBV6-1 to TRBJ2-5; TRBD2 matches at 7 bases. Germline CDR1 and CDR2: MNHNS and SASEGT. Trimming cost V 8 bases and J 5 bases; bases outside gene matches: 5. The CDR3 is 12 residues long. CDR3 nucleotide sequence: TGTGCCAGCTCGGGGGGATTGGAGACCCAGTACTTC. Translation: CASSGGLETQYF.

V is TRBV9 and J is TRBJ1-1, with D perhaps TRBD1 (5 bases). The CDR3 sequence is 15 residues long. Germline-derived CDR1 and CDR2 are SGDLS and YYNGEE. The V end was cut by 2 bases, the J end by 1 base, with 12 bases between. CDR3 DNA: TGTGCCAGCAGCGTCTGGGGGGATGGGAACACTGAAGCTTTCTTT. Its protein is CASSVWGDGNTEAFF. The full variable domain, rest sourced from reference TRBV9 and TRBJ1-1, is DSGVTQTPKHLITATGQRVTLRCSPRSGDLSVYWYQQSLDQGLQFLIQYYNGEERAKGNILERFSAQQFPDLHSELNLSSLELGDSALYFCASSVWGDGNTEAFFGQGTRLTVV.

V and J are TRBV20-1 and TRBJ2-5; D is perhaps TRBD1 (5 bases). CDR1 is DFQATT, CDR2 SNEGSKA, per germline (reference sequence). There are 11 residues in the CDR3. CDR3 sequence reads: CTDRLQETQYF. DNA of the CDR3: TGCACCGACAGACTGCAAGAGACCCAGTACTTC.

This clonotype was detected only a few times. The V gene is TRBV6-5, the J gene TRBJ2-7; 8 positions agree with TRBD1. The germline V gene encodes CDR1 MNHEY and CDR2 SVGAGI. The CDR3 totals 15 residues. J lost 3 bases, V lost 4 bases, and 8 bases had no gene match. CDR3: CASSLGRGRFYEQYF. The CDR3 DNA follows: TGTGCCAGCAGTTTAGGCAGGGGGCGATTCTACGAGCAGTACTTC.

This clonotype was detected ten times or more. The V gene is TRBV11-2, the J gene TRBJ1-1; D remains unclear. V lost 0 bases, J lost 0 bases, and 5 bases lay in between. This CDR3 has 14 residues. Germline CDR1 reads SGHAT; CDR2 reads FQNNGV. CDR3 sequence (DNA): TGTGCCAGCAGCTTAGAGAGACTGAACACTGAAGCTTTCTTT. As protein: CASSLERLNTEAFF.

This clonotype has a count of ten or more. The chain uses TRBV20-1 and TRBJ1-4; no clear D. Germline V gene data show CDR1 as DFQATT and CDR2 as SNEGSKA (reference sequence). There are 14 residues in the CDR3. V was shortened by 2 bases and J by 7 bases, with 14 bases between the two germline ends. DNA of the CDR3: TGCAGTGCTAGAAAAGACTCCAGAGTTGAAAAACTGTTTTTT. Translation gives CSARKDSRVEKLFF.

The chain employs TRBV18 and TRBJ2-2; D remains ambiguous. Per the germline V gene, CDR1 is KGHSH and CDR2 is LQKENI. Trimming took off 6 bases at V and 6 bases at J, with 8 bases between the two ends. This CDR3 region has 12 residues. The DNA for the CDR3 is TGTGCCAGCTCTCACTACGCCGGGGAGCTGTTTTTT. Translated: CASSHYAGELFF.

This sequence joins TRBV20-1 and TRBJ1-1, with a tentative D call TRBD1 (5 bases). V was cut by 2 bases and J by 5 bases, with 15 bases left in between. This CDR3 region has 14 residues. Germline V gene lookup returns CDR1 DFQATT and CDR2 SNEGSKA (reference sequence). Here the CDR3 reads CSARPGRGETEAFF. CDR3 bases: TGCAGTGCTAGACCAGGGAGAGGAGAAACTGAAGCTTTCTTT.

The chain links TRBV6-1 to TRBJ2-4, with TRBD2 identical over 14 bases. The ends lost 8 bases at V and 6 bases at J; junction bases unmatched: 15. Germline assignment: CDR1 MNHNS and CDR2 SASEGT. This CDR3 has 18 amino acids. This CDR3 reads CASAPEVTSGRVANIQYF. The CDR3 DNA reads as TGTGCCAGCGCTCCCGAGGTGACTAGCGGGAGGGTAGCAAACATTCAGTACTTC.

This chain links TRBV9 with TRBJ1-5, with D perhaps TRBD1 (6 bases). Germline values: CDR1 SGDLS, CDR2 YYNGEE. CDR3 length: 19 amino acids. With 4 bases removed from V and 6 bases from J, the gap between germline ends came to 29 bases. The DNA for the CDR3 is TGTGCCAGCAGCCAGTTTCCATGGCCACTTGGGGGGCTGGGTCAGCCCCAGCATTTT. As protein: CASSQFPWPLGGLGQPQHF.